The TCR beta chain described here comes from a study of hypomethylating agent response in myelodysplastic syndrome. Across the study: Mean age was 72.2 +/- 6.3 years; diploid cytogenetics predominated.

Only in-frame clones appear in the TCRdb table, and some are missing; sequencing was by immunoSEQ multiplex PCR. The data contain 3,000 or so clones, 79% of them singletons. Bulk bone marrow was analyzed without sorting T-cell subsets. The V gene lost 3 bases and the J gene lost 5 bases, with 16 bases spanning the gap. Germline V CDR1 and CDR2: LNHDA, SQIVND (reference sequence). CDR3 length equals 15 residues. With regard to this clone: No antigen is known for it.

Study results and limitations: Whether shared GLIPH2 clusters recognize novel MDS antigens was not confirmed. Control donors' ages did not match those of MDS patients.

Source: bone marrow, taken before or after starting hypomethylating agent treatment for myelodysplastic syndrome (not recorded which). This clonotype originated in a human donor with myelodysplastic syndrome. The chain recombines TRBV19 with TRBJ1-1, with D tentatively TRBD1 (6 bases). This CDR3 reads CASSIPLLQGTEAFF. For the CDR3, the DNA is TGTGCCAGTAGTATCCCCCTCTTACAGGGAACTGAAGCTTTCTTT.